This T cell receptor beta chain is drawn from a study of T-cell reconstitution after alpha-beta-depleted transplantation in children. Study observations and caveats: By one year post-transplant, T-cell counts and diversity largely arose from T cells that were newly produced. High day-60 TCRbeta diversity in some patients came from surviving recipient T cells and thymic progenitors. Reportedly, only several hundred clones from non-depleted graft cells drove alpha-beta T-cell counts at about two months.

Ten or more counts support this clonotype. Antigen unknown. This CDR3 has 15 residues. Germline V CDR1 and CDR2: SQVTM, ANQGSEA. Trimming removed 4 bases from V and 1 base from J; junction bases left unmatched: 4. TCRbeta library construction was performed incorporating unique molecular identifiers. Using its own MiXCR run on the PCR reads, TCRdb lists one record per CDR3 protein. Found here are 15,000 to 20,000 distinct CDR3 sequences, around 12% of them singletons; the top ten hold about two thirds. The sequence derives from a boy younger than two who had a stem cell transplant for Wiskott-Aldrich syndrome, so the T cells may come from the graft donor. This chain joins TRBV29-1 and TRBJ2-3; 11 nucleotides match TRBD2. The input for sequencing was PBMCs, mostly from graft donor cells, taken 180 days after TCRalphabeta/CD19-depleted stem cell transplant. The CDR3 coding sequence is TGCAGCGTTGTTCGACTAGCGGGACGCACAGATACGCAGTATTTT. Its translation is CSVVRLAGRTDTQYF.